Below, one T cell receptor beta chain is given with its context. The method was immunoSEQ multiplex PCR; TCRdb's version includes in-frame clones alone and lacks a portion of them. The top ten hold 4.5% to 7% of the sample, which has about 80,000 clones, around 87% seen once. This specimen belongs to a study of PD-L1 blockade in urothelial cancer. Study-level background: Atezolizumab 1,200 mg was given intravenously every 3 weeks, starting 2014.

With V trimmed by 1 base and J by 7 bases, 13 bases remained unmatched. The CDR3 has 17 amino acids. Germline-derived CDR1 and CDR2 are KGHSH and LQKENI. Samples spanned pretreatment and treatment, with 1 to 8 time points per patient. This receptor was obtained from a woman in her sixties or seventies with urothelial cancer. V and J are TRBV18 and TRBJ2-1; 7 positions agree with TRBD1. The sequencing here drew on PBMCs, taken around atezolizumab (anti-PD-L1) treatment. The DNA of the CDR3 is TGTGCCAGCTCACCACGGCCGGGACAGAGCATTGGAAATGAGCAGTTCTTC. It codes for CASSPRPGQSIGNEQFF.